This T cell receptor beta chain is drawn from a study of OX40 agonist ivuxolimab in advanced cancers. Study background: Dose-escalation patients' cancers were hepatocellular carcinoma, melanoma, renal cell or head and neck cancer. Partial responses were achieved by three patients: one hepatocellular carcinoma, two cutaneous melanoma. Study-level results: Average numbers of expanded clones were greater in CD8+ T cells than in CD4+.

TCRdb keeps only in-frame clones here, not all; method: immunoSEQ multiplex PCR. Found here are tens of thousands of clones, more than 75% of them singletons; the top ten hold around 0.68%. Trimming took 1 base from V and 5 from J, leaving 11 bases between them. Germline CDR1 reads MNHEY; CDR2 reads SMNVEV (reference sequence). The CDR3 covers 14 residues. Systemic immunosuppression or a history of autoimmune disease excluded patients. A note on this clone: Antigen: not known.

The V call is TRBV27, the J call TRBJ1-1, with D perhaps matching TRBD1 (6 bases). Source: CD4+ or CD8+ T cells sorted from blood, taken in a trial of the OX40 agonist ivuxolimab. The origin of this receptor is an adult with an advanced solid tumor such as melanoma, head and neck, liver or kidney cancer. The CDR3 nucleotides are TGTGCCAGCAGTTTATGGGGGGGGCTTACTGAAGCTTTCTTT. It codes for CASSLWGGLTEAFF.